Each of the 11 T cell receptor beta chains below was sequenced from the same sample in a study of molecular identifiers for immune sequencing clone quantification (dated by TCRdb to between 2017 and 2018). The library was obtained by PCR. Reads for this sample came from a NextSeq 500. Starting from the raw public reads, TCRdb applied fastp trimming at Q25, assembled clones with MiXCR and retained in-frame beta chains. Rows with one shared CDR3 protein collapse into an entry with the most common genes and DNA. The sample includes over 300,000 distinct CDR3 sequences, with over 20% observed a single time. The ten top clones hold 0.65% to 0.75% of the sample. Sample: naive CD8+ T cells from blood, with Jurkat cell RNA spiked in. This specimen's cell subset or site label, interpreted: FACS-sorted CD8+CD4-CCR7+CD45RA+ naive T cells. The receptors here all came from a human donor in good health. Some libraries in this study had Jurkat cell RNA spiked in.

This clonotype was detected only a few times. The V gene is TRBV4-3, the J gene TRBJ2-7; no clear D. CDR1 and CDR2 (germline): LGHNA, YSLEER. V lost 0 bases to trimming and J lost 6 bases, with 15 bases between them. The CDR3 has 15 amino acids. The CDR3 spells CASSQDRAASLEQYF. The CDR3 DNA sequence: TGCGCCAGCAGCCAAGATCGGGCAGCCTCTCTCGAGCAGTACTTC.

The gene calls are TRBV27 and TRBJ2-5, with TRBD1 as a possible D gene (6 bases). This CDR3 has 14 amino acids. The germline V gene has CDR1 MNHEY and CDR2 SMNVEV (reference sequence). Trimming left V 4 bases short and J 1 base short, with 10 bases between. The CDR3 here is CASSSLGGQETQYF. The CDR3 DNA follows: TGTGCCAGCAGTTCTCTAGGGGGCCAAGAGACCCAGTACTTC.

This clonotype was observed at least ten times. The chain employs TRBV9 and TRBJ2-5; no clear D. The V end lost 3 bases, the J end lost 5 bases, and 11 bases lay between the germline ends. The germline gives CDR1 SGDLS, CDR2 YYNGEE. CDR3 length: 13 amino acids. The DNA of the CDR3 is TGTGCCAGCAGCGCCGAGTGGGCGGAGACCCAGTACTTC. Translated: CASSAEWAETQYF.

This clonotype was detected a few times. CDR3 loop: CASSQDRAGELFF. The CDR3 DNA sequence: TGCGCCAGCAGCCAAGATAGAGCCGGGGAGCTGTTTTTT. This rearrangement joins TRBV4-3 to TRBJ2-2; D is unclear. Germline V gene sequence: CDR1 LGHNA, CDR2 YSLEER. Trimming pared 0 bases from V and 6 bases from J, leaving 5 bases between. This CDR3 is 13 amino acids long.

This clonotype was found many times. This chain connects TRBV27 to TRBJ2-7, with 8 bases fitting TRBD2. CDR1 is MNHEY, CDR2 SMNVEV, per germline (reference sequence). CDR3 length: 15 amino acids. V gave up 8 bases and J gave up 6 bases; unmatched junction bases: 15. The CDR3 DNA reads TGTGCCAGCTTGCCCTTACTGGCGGGAGGTGGCGAGCAGTACTTC. Its translation: CASLPLLAGGGEQYF.

This clonotype was counted between two and nine times. The chain carries TRBV13 and TRBJ2-4; no definite D call. The CDR3 extends over 13 amino acids. The germline V gene encodes CDR1 PRHDT and CDR2 FYEKMQ (reference sequence). The V gene lost 0 bases and the J gene lost 8 bases, with 8 bases spanning the gap. CDR3 coding DNA: TGTGCCAGCAGCTTAGGAAGGTCCTACATTCAGTACTTC. This gives the protein CASSLGRSYIQYF. The full variable domain, in which reference TRBV13 and TRBJ2-4 provide the parts outside the CDR3, is AAGVIQSPRHLIKEKRETATLKCYPIPRHDTVYWYQQGPGQDPQFLISFYEKMQSDKGSIPDRFSAQQFSDYHSELNMSSLELGDSALYFCASSLGRSYIQYFGAGTRLSVL.

Remarks on this clonotype: A much larger clone sits a single nucleotide away, making a read error possible. The V call is TRBV27, the J call TRBJ2-5; no clear D. This CDR3 is built from 14 residues. V was shortened by 4 bases and J by 0 bases, with 9 bases between the two germline ends. Germline V gene data show CDR1 as MNHEY and CDR2 as SMNVEV (reference sequence). The CDR3 coding sequence is TGTGCCAGCAGTTCCAACGGGTACCAAGAGACCCAGTACTTC. Protein sequence: CASSSNGYQETQYF.

This clonotype was seen at least ten times. The gene calls are TRBV13 and TRBJ2-7; 7 bases are shared with TRBD2. The V and J ends lost 3 bases and 2 bases, in that order; junction bases with no gene match: 4. The V gene's germline CDR1 is PRHDT and CDR2 FYEKMQ (reference sequence). The CDR3 runs to 14 residues. The chain's CDR3 is CASSFGLGPYEQYF. The CDR3, as DNA: TGTGCCAGCAGCTTCGGACTAGGACCCTACGAGCAGTACTTC. Together with reference TRBV13 and TRBJ2-7, the CDR3 gives the full variable domain: AAGVIQSPRHLIKEKRETATLKCYPIPRHDTVYWYQQGPGQDPQFLISFYEKMQSDKGSIPDRFSAQQFSDYHSELNMSSLELGDSALYFCASSFGLGPYEQYFGPGTRLTVT.

This clonotype was counted a few times. The chain couples TRBV7-9 to TRBJ1-1; D is undetermined. The V end lost 1 base, the J end lost 2 bases, and 11 bases lay between the germline ends. The germline V gene encodes CDR1 SEHNR and CDR2 FQNEAQ (reference sequence). The length of the CDR3 is 15 residues. In nucleotides, the CDR3 is TGTGCCAGCAGCTTAGGTGAGGATTATAACACTGAAGCTTTCTTT. Its translation: CASSLGEDYNTEAFF.

Ten or more counts support this clonotype. The chain has TRBV13 and TRBJ1-1, with 8 bases identical to TRBD1. V was clipped by 2 bases and J by 3 bases; unmatched bases: 2. The germline CDR1 and CDR2 sequences are PRHDT and FYEKMQ (reference sequence). This CDR3 comprises 14 residues. The CDR3 spells CASSLTDRDTEAFF. In nucleotides, the CDR3 is TGTGCCAGCAGCTTAACGGACAGGGACACTGAAGCTTTCTTT.

This chain connects TRBV21-1 to TRBJ2-7. TRBV21-1 is noted as a pseudogene. The CDR3 spans 18 residues. The chain's CDR3 is CASGKAEIETESPYEQYF. The CDR3, as DNA: TGTGCCAGCGGCAAAGCTGAGATAGAGACCGAAAGTCCCTACGAGCAGTACTTC.